This T cell receptor (beta chain) stems from a study of T cell responses to AZD1222 COVID-19 vaccine. The repertoire was sequenced with immunoSEQ multiplex PCR; TCRdb's copy has only in-frame clones and lacks some. The sample yields roughly 80,000 clones, roughly four fifths seen once. The CDR3 sequence is 15 residues long. V shed 0 bases and J shed 5 bases, with 12 bases lying between them. Germline loops: CDR1 SGHDT, CDR2 YYEEEE. Overall study results and limits: Most donors were white British and more were female, and clonal diversity was possibly underestimated.

Regarding this clone: Its antigen is not known.

This chain uses TRBV5-6 with TRBJ1-5; D gene uncertain. This receptor was taken from an adult in good health. The source was peripheral blood, collected on day 0 of AZD1222 vaccination. CDR3 loop: CASSLGAVGYQPQHF. The CDR3 DNA is TGTGCCAGCAGCTTGGGGGCCGTCGGGTATCAGCCCCAGCATTTT. The full variable domain, with the rest looked up from reference TRBV5-6 and TRBJ1-5, is DAGVTQSPTHLIKTRGQQVTLRCSPKSGHDTVSWYQQALGQGPQFIFQYYEEEERQRGNFPDRFSGHQFPNYSSELNVNALLLGDSALYLCASSLGAVGYQPQHFGDGTRLSIL.